This T cell receptor beta chain was captured by sequencing in a study of blood T cell repertoires in COVID-19. The CDR3 covers 16 residues. The V end was cut by 6 bases, the J end by 0 bases, with 14 bases between. Per the study methods: Counts of nucleated cells, estimated from reference gene primer amplification, were obtained. Profiling relied on immunoSEQ multiplex PCR, and the TCRdb table lists in-frame clones only, not all of them. Clone size and V and J calls were adopted from that table, with D and trimming inferred from the DNA. This repertoire shows roughly 16,000 clones, approximately 86% found once; its top ten account for approximately 14%. This clone was recorded once.

V usage is TRBV23-1 and J usage is TRBJ1-4; D unclear. TRBV23-1 is recorded as an ORF, its role being uncertain. The TCR originated in a human donor in a cohort sampled during active COVID-19. Sequenced input: peripheral blood. The CDR3 DNA sequence: TGCGCCAGCAGCCGCAAAGCGGTAGCAACTAATGAAAAACTGTTTTTT. Translation: CASSRKAVATNEKLFF.